These 13 T cell receptor beta chains came from one sample sequenced in a study of OX40 agonist ivuxolimab in advanced cancers. Using immunoSEQ multiplex PCR, the repertoire was profiled, and TCRdb retains in-frame clones only, with some absent. The sample holds about 60,000 clones, 85% to 95% seen once. Sequenced material: CD4+ or CD8+ T cells sorted from blood, taken in a trial of the OX40 agonist ivuxolimab. The receptor source for this set is an adult with an advanced solid tumor such as melanoma, head and neck, liver or kidney cancer.

V and J are TRBV9 and TRBJ1-1; tentatively, D is TRBD1 (5 bases). There are 14 residues in the CDR3. Germline V gene data show CDR1 as SGDLS and CDR2 as YYNGEE. Trimming took 0 bases from V and 6 from J, leaving 12 bases between them. CDR3 bases: TGTGCCAGCAGCGTAGGAAGGGGCGGATCTGAAGCTTTCTTT. Translating it yields CASSVGRGGSEAFF.

This CDR3 reads CTSSPDGGGEQFF. Written as DNA, the CDR3 is TGCACCAGCAGCCCCGATGGGGGGGGTGAGCAGTTCTTC. The chain links TRBV1 to TRBJ2-1; the table's TRBD2 call for D was not verified on the DNA. TRBV1 is given as a pseudogene. The CDR3 loop spans 13 amino acids.

This sequence joins TRBV7-9 and TRBJ2-7; D remains unclear. Trimming left V 4 bases short and J 2 bases short, with 6 bases between. Germline V gives CDR1 SEHNR, CDR2 FQNEAQ (reference sequence). The CDR3 is 12 residues long. DNA of the CDR3: TGTGCCAGCAGCTCAGTGACCTACGAGCAGTACTTC. Translating it yields CASSSVTYEQYF.

The chain carries TRBV28 and TRBJ2-1; D possibly corresponds to TRBD2 (5 bases). CDR1 MDHEN and CDR2 SYDVKM come from the germline V gene. V was pared by 6 bases and J by 2 bases, with 14 bases between. The CDR3 is 15 residues long. CDR3: CASSLARFAYNEQFF. The CDR3 region has the DNA TGTGCCAGCAGCCTAGCCAGATTTGCCTACAATGAGCAGTTCTTC.

In this sample, this clone turned up once. This chain connects TRBV19 to TRBJ2-7, with 8 bases identical to TRBD1. J gave up 6 bases and V 5 bases, and 12 bases lay outside the gene matches. The CDR3 spans 15 residues. Germline CDR1 is LNHDA and CDR2 is SQIVND (reference sequence). DNA of the CDR3: TGTGCCAGTAGTCCACTGGACAGGGCGTCAGTCGAGCAGTACTTC. It specifies CASSPLDRASVEQYF.

The genes are TRBV5-1 and TRBJ2-4; the match to TRBD2 covers 8 bases. With 4 bases clipped from V and 3 bases from J, the junction kept 3 bases outside the gene matches. Germline V gene lookup returns CDR1 SGHRS and CDR2 YFSETQ. The CDR3 consists of 14 residues. CDR3 DNA: TGCGCCAGCAGCCCCGCGGGGGGCAAAAACATTCAGTACTTC. This sequence encodes CASSPAGGKNIQYF. The whole variable domain, filled in from reference TRBV5-1 and TRBJ2-4, reads KAGVTQTPRYLIKTRGQQVTLSCSPISGHRSVSWYQQTPGQGLQFLFEYFSETQRNKGNFPGRFSGRQFSNSRSEMNVSTLELGDSALYLCASSPAGGKNIQYFGAGTRLSVL.

This rearrangement joins TRBV11-2 to TRBJ2-7; TRBD1 is a possible D gene (5 bases). The CDR3 is 13 amino acids. CDR1 SGHAT and CDR2 FQNNGV come from the germline V gene. V gave up 1 base and J gave up 3 bases, with 7 bases separating them. The CDR3 bases are TGTGCCAGCAGCTTAGGACAGCACTACGAGCAGTACTTC. This codes for CASSLGQHYEQYF.

The V and J genes are TRBV2 and TRBJ2-7; weak D call: TRBD1 (6 bases). Germline V CDR1 and CDR2: SNHLY, FYNNEI. Trimming removed 6 bases at V and 4 bases at J, with 19 bases between. CDR3 length: 15 residues. CDR3 loop: CASSYPTGPDYEQYF. The DNA for the CDR3 is TGTGCCAGCAGCTACCCGACAGGCCCGGATTACGAGCAGTACTTC.

The rearrangement joins TRBV6-5 to TRBJ2-7, with 11 bases that match TRBD2. V dropped 6 bases and J dropped 2; count of bases not matched to a gene: 3. CDR1 and CDR2 from the germline V gene are MNHEY and SVGAGI. The CDR3 has 14 amino acids. CDR3 bases: TGTGCCAGCAGAGGACTAGCGGGCCCCTACGAGCAGTACTTC. The encoded protein is CASRGLAGPYEQYF.

This clone showed up just once. The CDR3 loop reads CASSGGRNYYEQYF. CDR3 in DNA: TGTGCCAGCAGCGGCGGGAGGAATTATTACGAGCAGTACTTC. The rearrangement uses TRBV11-3 and TRBJ2-7; 8 nucleotides align to TRBD2. Trimming cost V 5 bases and J 4 bases; bases outside gene matches: 7. From germline, CDR1 is SGHNT and CDR2 YENEEA. This CDR3 has 14 residues.

V and J are TRBV6-5 and TRBJ2-7; 8 positions agree with TRBD1. Germline V lookup: CDR1 MNHEY, CDR2 SVGAGI. Unmatched junction bases numbered 9, after V lost 6 bases and J lost 2 bases. This CDR3 is 15 amino acids long. The DNA of the CDR3 is TGTGCCAGCAGGACCGGACAGGGCCCACCCTACGAGCAGTACTTC. This sequence encodes CASRTGQGPPYEQYF.

This sequence joins TRBV18 and TRBJ1-2; D possibly corresponds to TRBD1 (6 bases). The CDR3 is 14 residues long. CDR1 and CDR2 (germline): KGHSH, LQKENI. V dropped 3 bases and J dropped 6 bases, with 14 bases sitting between them. This CDR3 is CASSPGGHSHGYTF. The CDR3 coding sequence is TGTGCCAGCTCACCGGGGGGCCACTCCCATGGCTACACCTTC.

V usage is TRBV7-8 and J usage is TRBJ2-5, with D perhaps given as TRBD1 or TRBD2 (5 bases each). The CDR3 consists of 13 residues. The V gene lost 8 bases and the J gene lost 4 bases, with 14 bases spanning the gap. Germline CDR1 and CDR2: SGHVS and FQNEAQ. The CDR3 region is CASLRGAPETQYF. The CDR3 coding sequence is TGTGCCAGCTTACGAGGGGCCCCAGAGACCCAGTACTTC.